This T cell receptor (beta chain) originates from a study of blood T cell repertoires in COVID-19. Study-wide background: Specimens from acute and convalescent COVID-19 originated in the United States, Italy and Spain. T cells, B-cell-depleted T cells, or PBMCs provided the cDNA or gDNA that served as material.

The V gene's germline CDR1 is MNHEY and CDR2 SVGAGI. The CDR3 runs 14 residues. With respect to this clone: One end of the junction fails to match germline, which may point to a read error.

Source study methods: The authors estimated nucleated cell counts from reference gene primer amplification. The protocol was immunoSEQ multiplex PCR, while the TCRdb copy is restricted to in-frame clones and leaves out a portion. The D gene and trimming were derived from the DNA, and the V and J assignments and clone size from that table. The sample yields some 67,000 clones, 79% seen once. The chain combines TRBV6-5 with TRBJ1-2; weak D call: TRBD1 (6 bases). Sequencing was performed on peripheral blood. The sequence derives from a woman aged 60 to 75 with acute or convalescent COVID-19. CDR3 protein: CASSYSKDRSPLRF. The DNA for the CDR3 is TGTGCCAGCAGTTACTCGAAAGACAGGTCCCCTCTCCGCTTC.